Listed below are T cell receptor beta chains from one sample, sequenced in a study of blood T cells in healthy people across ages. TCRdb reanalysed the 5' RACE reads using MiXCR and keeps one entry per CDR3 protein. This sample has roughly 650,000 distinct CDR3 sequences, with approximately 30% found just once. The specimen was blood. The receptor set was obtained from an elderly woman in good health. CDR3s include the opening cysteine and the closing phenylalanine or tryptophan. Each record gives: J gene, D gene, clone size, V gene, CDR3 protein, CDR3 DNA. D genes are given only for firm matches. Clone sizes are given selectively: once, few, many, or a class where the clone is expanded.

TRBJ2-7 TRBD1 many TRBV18 CASSIMGQDPHEQYF TGTGCCAGCTCAATAATGGGACAGGATCCTCACGAGCAGTACTTC
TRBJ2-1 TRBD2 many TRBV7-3 CASSLVSAGGPGDEQFF TGTGCCAGCAGCTTAGTCTCTGCGGGGGGGCCCGGGGATGAGCAGTTCTTC
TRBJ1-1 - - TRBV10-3 CAIGGGNTEAFF TGTGCCATCGGAGGCGGGAACACTGAAGCTTTCTTT
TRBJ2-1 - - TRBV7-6 CASSPGMGSYNEQFF TGTGCCAGCAGCCCAGGAATGGGGTCCTACAATGAGCAGTTCTTC
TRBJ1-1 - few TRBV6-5 CAGSRSESAEAFF TGTGCCGGCAGTCGAAGCGAGAGCGCTGAAGCTTTCTTT
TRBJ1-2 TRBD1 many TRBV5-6 CASSLELDRDFSGYTF TGTGCCAGCAGCTTGGAGCTGGACAGGGATTTTTCTGGCTACACCTTC
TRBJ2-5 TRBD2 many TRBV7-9 CASSAGLAGGPRRETQYF TGTGCCAGCAGCGCAGGACTAGCGGGGGGGCCAAGAAGGGAGACCCAGTACTTC
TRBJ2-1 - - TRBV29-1 CSVASWDNEQFF TGCAGCGTCGCCTCATGGGACAATGAGCAGTTCTTC
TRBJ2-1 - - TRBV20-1 CSARFIGQGGAGYNEQFF TGCAGTGCTAGATTTATCGGTCAAGGGGGGGCAGGCTACAATGAGCAGTTCTTC
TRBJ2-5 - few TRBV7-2 CASSLPSRRNQETQYF TGTGCCAGCAGCTTACCTTCCCGGCGAAACCAAGAGACCCAGTACTTC
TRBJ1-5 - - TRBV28 CASSPTGISGNQPQHF TGTGCCAGCAGTCCAACAGGGATTTCTGGCAATCAGCCCCAGCATTTT
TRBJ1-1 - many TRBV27 CASSSNKGGNTEAFF TGTGCCAGCAGTTCTAACAAAGGGGGGAACACTGAAGCTTTCTTT
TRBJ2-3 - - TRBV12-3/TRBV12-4 CASSLRGARGADTQYF TGTGCCAGCAGTTTAAGGGGGGCCCGGGGCGCAGATACGCAGTATTTT
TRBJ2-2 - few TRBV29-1 CSADRTTGELFF TGCAGCGCCGATCGGACAACCGGGGAGCTGTTTTTT
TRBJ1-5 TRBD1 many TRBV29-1 CSVADREWPQPQHF TGCAGCGTTGCTGACAGGGAATGGCCTCAGCCCCAGCATTTT
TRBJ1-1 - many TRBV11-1 CASTTSYTEAFF TGTGCCAGCACCACTTCTTACACTGAAGCTTTCTTT
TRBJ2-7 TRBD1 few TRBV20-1 CSASHNRGSYEQYF TGCAGTGCTAGCCACAACAGGGGGTCCTACGAGCAGTACTTC
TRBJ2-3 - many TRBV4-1 CASSQQGVDTQYF TGCGCCAGCAGCCAACAGGGCGTAGATACGCAGTATTTT
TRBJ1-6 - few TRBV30 CAWSVPPSYNSPLHF TGTGCCTGGAGTGTACCTCCCTCCTATAATTCACCCCTCCACTTT
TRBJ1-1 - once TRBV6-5 CASSYAGATEAFF TGTGCCAGCAGTTACGCGGGGGCGACTGAAGCTTTCTTT
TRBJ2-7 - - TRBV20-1 CSASEGGHEQYF TGCAGTGCTAGCGAGGGGGGCCACGAGCAGTACTTC
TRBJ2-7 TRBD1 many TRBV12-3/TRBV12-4 CASSPTGTASYEQYF TGTGCCAGCAGTCCGACCGGGACAGCCTCCTACGAGCAGTACTTC
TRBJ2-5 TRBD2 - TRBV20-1 CSATLAGIQETQYF TGCAGTGCTACACTAGCGGGAATCCAAGAGACCCAGTACTTC
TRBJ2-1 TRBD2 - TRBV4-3 CASSPGLASYNEQFF TGCGCCAGCAGCCCGGGACTAGCGAGTTACAATGAGCAGTTCTTC
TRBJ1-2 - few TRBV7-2 CASEDACLGYTF TGTGCCTCCGAAGATGCCTGTTTGGGCTACACCTTC
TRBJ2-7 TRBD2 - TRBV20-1 CSASPSGKSPYEQYF TGCAGTGCTAGCCCCAGCGGGAAAAGTCCCTACGAGCAGTACTTC
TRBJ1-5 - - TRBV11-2 CASSMGQGPLQPQHF TGTGCCAGCAGCATGGGTCAGGGTCCGCTTCAGCCCCAGCATTTT
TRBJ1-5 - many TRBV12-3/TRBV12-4 CASTLGSGRQPQHF TGTGCCAGCACCCTCGGTAGCGGGCGACAGCCCCAGCATTTT
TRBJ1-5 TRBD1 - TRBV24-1 CATRGQGAGQPQHF TGTGCCACCAGGGGCCAGGGGGCTGGTCAGCCCCAGCATTTT
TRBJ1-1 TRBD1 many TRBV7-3 CASSSGGRGTEAFF TGCGCCAGCAGTTCAGGGGGGAGAGGGACTGAAGCTTTCTTT
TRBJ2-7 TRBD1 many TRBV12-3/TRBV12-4 CASSLVLRYSVGQGEFSYEQYF TGTGCCAGCAGTTTAGTCCTAAGATATTCGGTGGGACAGGGGGAGTTTTCCTACGAGCAGTACTTC
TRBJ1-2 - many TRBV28 CASSLVAPGPRGGYTF TGTGCCAGCAGTTTAGTTGCTCCGGGACCTAGGGGAGGCTACACCTTC